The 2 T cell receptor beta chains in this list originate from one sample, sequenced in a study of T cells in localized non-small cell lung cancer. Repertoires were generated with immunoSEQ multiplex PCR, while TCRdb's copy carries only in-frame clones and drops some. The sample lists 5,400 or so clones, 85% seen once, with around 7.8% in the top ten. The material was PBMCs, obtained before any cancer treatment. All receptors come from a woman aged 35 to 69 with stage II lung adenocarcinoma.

For the CDR3, the DNA is TGTGCCAGCAGTAACACAGGGGGCCGAGGTCCCGAGCAGTACTTC. Translating it yields CASSNTGGRGPEQYF. The J gene is TRBJ2-7, the V gene TRBV27; 9 bases map to TRBD1. The CDR3 extends over 15 amino acids. In germline, CDR1 is MNHEY, CDR2 SMNVEV (reference sequence). The J segment lost 6 bases and the V segment lost 5 bases, leaving 11 bases of the junction unmatched.

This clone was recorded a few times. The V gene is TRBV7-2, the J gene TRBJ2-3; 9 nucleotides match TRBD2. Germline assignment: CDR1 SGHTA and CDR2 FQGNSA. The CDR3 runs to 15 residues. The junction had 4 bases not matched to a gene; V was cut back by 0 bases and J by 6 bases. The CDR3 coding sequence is TGTGCCAGCAGCTTAGCTAGCGGGAGTGTTGATACGCAGTATTTT. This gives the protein CASSLASGSVDTQYF.